One sample yielded the 11 T cell receptor beta chains listed below, sequenced in a study of shared clonotypes between healthy human individuals. Assay: immunoSEQ multiplex PCR; the TCRdb copy retains only in-frame clones and omits some. The table records hundreds of thousands of clones, around 76% of them present only once. The source material was PBMCs. The source of these receptors is a woman between 40 and 55 years old in good health. Some clones in this sample may be carry-over from other donors' samples.

This chain uses TRBV11-3 with TRBJ2-5; 7 nucleotides line up with TRBD2. The DNA end is more similar to TRBJ2-7, so the J call may be wrong. There are 15 residues in the CDR3. CDR1 is SGHNT and CDR2 is YENEEA in the germline V gene. CDR3 residues: CASSLASGETYEQYF. The CDR3 DNA reads as TGTGCCAGCAGCTTAGCTAGCGGTGAGACCTACGAGCAGTACTTC.

This sequence joins TRBV6-1 and TRBJ1-1, with D perhaps TRBD1 (5 bases). The V end was cut by 1 base, the J end by 13 bases, with 19 bases between. Germline V gene data show CDR1 as MNHNS and CDR2 as SASEGT. This CDR3 spans 14 amino acids. Here the CDR3 DNA reads TGTGCCAGCAGTGAAGGGCAGTCCGCTTCCAGGGTTTTCTTT. The encoded protein is CASSEGQSASRVFF.

CDR3 amino acids: CSVEDSSGRNYGYTF. CDR3 bases: TGCAGCGTTGAAGATTCTTCAGGGAGAAACTATGGCTACACCTTC. The chain uses TRBV29-1 and TRBJ1-2; D perhaps matches TRBD1 (5 bases). Germline CDR1 is SQVTM and CDR2 is ANQGSEA. This CDR3 is built from 15 residues. With 0 bases removed from V and 2 bases from J, the gap between germline ends came to 13 bases.

The chain couples TRBV7-2 to TRBJ1-2; D may be TRBD1 (5 bases). Trimming took 2 bases from V and 8 from J, leaving 12 bases between them. CDR1 SGHTA and CDR2 FQGNSA come from the germline V gene. The CDR3 is 13 amino acids. As DNA, the CDR3 is TGTGCCAGCAGCTTATTCAGGGAGGTGGGCTACACCTTC. Translating gives CASSLFREVGYTF. Drawing the rest from reference TRBV7-2 and TRBJ1-2, the complete variable domain is GAGVSQSPSNKVTEKGKDVELRCDPISGHTALYWYRQSLGQGLEFLIYFQGNSAPDKSGLPSDRFSAERTGGSVSTLTIQRTQQEDSAVYLCASSLFREVGYTFGSGTRLTVV.

The chain recombines TRBV6-4 with TRBJ1-2, with 7 bases aligning to TRBD1. V dropped 3 bases and J dropped 3; count of bases not matched to a gene: 7. This CDR3 comprises 15 residues. CDR1 is MRHNA and CDR2 is SNTAGT in the germline V gene. The CDR3 region is CASSEPKGAYYGYTF. For the CDR3, the DNA is TGTGCCAGCAGTGAACCTAAGGGGGCCTACTATGGCTACACCTTC.

The chain recombines TRBV4-2 with TRBJ2-3; TRBD1 aligns across 8 bases. The CDR3 covers 18 residues. CDR1 is LGHNA, CDR2 YNFKEQ, per germline. V was clipped by 0 bases and J by 2 bases; unmatched bases: 10. The CDR3 nucleotides are TGTGCCAGCAGCCAAGATTGGTTGGACAGGGTATTCACAGATACGCAGTATTTT. Encoded protein: CASSQDWLDRVFTDTQYF.

This clone has a single count. The rearrangement links TRBV29-1 to TRBJ1-2; TRBD1 matches at 8 bases. CDR3 length equals 12 residues. Germline CDR1 and CDR2: SQVTM and ANQGSEA. Trimming cost V 7 bases and J 4 bases; bases outside gene matches: 5. CDR3 in amino acids: CSATGDFYGYTF. DNA of the CDR3: TGCAGCGCGACAGGGGATTTCTATGGCTACACCTTC.

This clone appeared a few times. V is TRBV5-6 and J is TRBJ2-7, with TRBD2 matching over 8 bases. V dropped 4 bases and J dropped 4; count of bases not matched to a gene: 7. CDR1 is SGHDT and CDR2 is YYEEEE in the germline V gene. This CDR3 region has 14 residues. As DNA, the CDR3 is TGTGCCAGCAGCGGAGCCCCTAGCGGGTACGAGCAGTACTTC. It specifies CASSGAPSGYEQYF.

V is TRBV6-6 and J is TRBJ2-3; 10 positions match TRBD2. CDR1 is MNHNY, CDR2 SVGAGI, per germline (reference sequence). The CDR3 consists of 14 residues. V lost 4 bases, J lost 5 bases, and 3 bases stayed unmatched. The CDR3 nucleotides are TGTGCCAGCAGTTCCCGGACTAGCGGAGATACGCAGTATTTT. It encodes CASSSRTSGDTQYF.

The V and J genes are TRBV7-9 and TRBJ1-5, with unresolved D. CDR1 and CDR2 from the germline V gene are SEHNR and FQNEAQ (reference sequence). This CDR3 has 16 residues. Trimming shortened V by 1 base and J by 2 bases, and 12 bases separated the two germline ends. This CDR3 is CASSLVGRQGNQPQHF. The CDR3 nucleotides read TGTGCCAGCAGCTTAGTTGGTAGGCAGGGCAATCAGCCCCAGCATTTT. The whole variable domain, filled in from reference TRBV7-9 and TRBJ1-5, reads DTGVSQNPRHKITKRGQNVTFRCDPISEHNRLYWYRQTLGQGPEFLTYFQNEAQLEKSRLLSDRFSAERPKGSFSTLEIQRTEQGDSAMYLCASSLVGRQGNQPQHFGDGTRLSIL.

This clone was counted many times. The rearrangement uses TRBV5-1 and TRBJ1-4; D gene uncertain. The CDR3 is 15 amino acids. The V end was cut by 4 bases, the J end by 2 bases, with 12 bases between. Germline values: CDR1 SGHRS, CDR2 YFSETQ. The CDR3 protein is CASSASPGTNEKLFF. The CDR3 nucleotides read TGCGCCAGCAGCGCCAGTCCGGGCACTAATGAAAAACTGTTTTTT.